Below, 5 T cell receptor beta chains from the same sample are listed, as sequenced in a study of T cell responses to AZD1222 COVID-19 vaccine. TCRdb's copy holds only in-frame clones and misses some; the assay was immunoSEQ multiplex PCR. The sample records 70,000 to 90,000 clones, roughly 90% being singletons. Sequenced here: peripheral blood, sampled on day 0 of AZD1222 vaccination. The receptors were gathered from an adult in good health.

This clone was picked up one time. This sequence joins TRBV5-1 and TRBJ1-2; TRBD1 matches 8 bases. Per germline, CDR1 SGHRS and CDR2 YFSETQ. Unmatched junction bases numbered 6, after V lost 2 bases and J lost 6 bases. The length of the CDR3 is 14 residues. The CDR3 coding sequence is TGCGCCAGCAGCTTATTGGACAGGGCCAATGGCTACACCTTC. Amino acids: CASSLLDRANGYTF.

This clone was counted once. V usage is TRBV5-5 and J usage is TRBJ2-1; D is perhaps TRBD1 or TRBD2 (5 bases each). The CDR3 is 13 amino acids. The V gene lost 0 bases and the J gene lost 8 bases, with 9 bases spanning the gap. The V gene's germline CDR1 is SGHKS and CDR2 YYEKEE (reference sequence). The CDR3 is CASSLAGTDEQFF. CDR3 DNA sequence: TGTGCCAGCAGCTTGGCGGGGACGGATGAGCAGTTCTTC.

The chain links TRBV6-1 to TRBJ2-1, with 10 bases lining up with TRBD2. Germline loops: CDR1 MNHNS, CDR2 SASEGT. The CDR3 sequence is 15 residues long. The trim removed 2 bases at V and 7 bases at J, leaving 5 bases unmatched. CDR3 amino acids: CASSELAGAVNEQFF. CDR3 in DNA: TGTGCCAGCAGTGAACTAGCGGGAGCCGTGAATGAGCAGTTCTTC.

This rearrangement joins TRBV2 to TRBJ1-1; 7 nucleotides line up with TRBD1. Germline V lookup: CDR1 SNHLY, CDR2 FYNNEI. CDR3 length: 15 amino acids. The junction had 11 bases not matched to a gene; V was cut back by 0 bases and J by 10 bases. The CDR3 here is CASSEADRALLLAFF. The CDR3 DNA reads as TGTGCCAGCAGTGAAGCCGACAGGGCGCTTCTCTTAGCTTTCTTT.

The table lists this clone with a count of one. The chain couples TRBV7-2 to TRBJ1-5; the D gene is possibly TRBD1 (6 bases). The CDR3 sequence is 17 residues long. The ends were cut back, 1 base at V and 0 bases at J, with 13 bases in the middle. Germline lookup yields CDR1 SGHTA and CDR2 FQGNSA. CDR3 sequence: CASSLVHEGDSNQPQHF. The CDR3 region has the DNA TGTGCCAGCAGCTTAGTGCACGAGGGGGATAGCAATCAGCCCCAGCATTTT.